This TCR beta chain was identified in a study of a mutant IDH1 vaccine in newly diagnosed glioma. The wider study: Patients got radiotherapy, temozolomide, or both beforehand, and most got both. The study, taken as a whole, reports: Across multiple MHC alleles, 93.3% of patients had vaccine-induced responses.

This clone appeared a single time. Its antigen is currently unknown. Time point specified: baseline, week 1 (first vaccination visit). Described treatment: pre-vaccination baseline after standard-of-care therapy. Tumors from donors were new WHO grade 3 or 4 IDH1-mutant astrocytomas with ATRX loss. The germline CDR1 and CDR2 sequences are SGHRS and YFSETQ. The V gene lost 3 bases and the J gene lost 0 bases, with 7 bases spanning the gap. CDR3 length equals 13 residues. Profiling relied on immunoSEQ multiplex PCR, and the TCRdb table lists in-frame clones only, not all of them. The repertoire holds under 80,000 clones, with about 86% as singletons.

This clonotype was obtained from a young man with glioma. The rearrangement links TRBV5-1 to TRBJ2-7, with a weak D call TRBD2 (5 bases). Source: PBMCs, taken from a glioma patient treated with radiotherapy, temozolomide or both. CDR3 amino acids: CASSSGVSYEQYF. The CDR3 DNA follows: TGCGCCAGCAGCTCCGGGGTCTCCTACGAGCAGTACTTC.